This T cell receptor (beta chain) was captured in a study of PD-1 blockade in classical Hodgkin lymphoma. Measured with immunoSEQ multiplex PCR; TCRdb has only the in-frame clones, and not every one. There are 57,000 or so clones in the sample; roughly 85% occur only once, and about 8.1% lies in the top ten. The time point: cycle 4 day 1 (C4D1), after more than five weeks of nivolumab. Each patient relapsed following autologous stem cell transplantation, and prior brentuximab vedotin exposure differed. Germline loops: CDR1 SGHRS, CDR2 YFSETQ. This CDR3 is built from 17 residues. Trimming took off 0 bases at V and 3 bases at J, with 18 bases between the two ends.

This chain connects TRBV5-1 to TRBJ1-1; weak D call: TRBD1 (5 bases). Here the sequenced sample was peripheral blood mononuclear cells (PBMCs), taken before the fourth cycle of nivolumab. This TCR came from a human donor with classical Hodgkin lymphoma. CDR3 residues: CASSLGLWIGVDTEAFF. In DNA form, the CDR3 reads TGCGCCAGCAGCTTGGGTCTCTGGATAGGGGTGGACACTGAAGCTTTCTTT.